Shown below are 30 T cell receptor beta chains from a single sample sequenced in a study of T-cell memory formation after mild COVID-19. TCRdb itself ran the 5' RACE reads through MiXCR, one entry per CDR3 protein. Of hundreds of thousands of distinct CDR3 sequences listed, roughly an eighth are singletons. Sample: PBMCs or a T cell subset sorted from them (not recorded which). These TCRs come from a man aged 18 to 29 who had mild COVID-19 (a few samples of this study predate the infection). Cell type and time point are not known.

This clonotype has just a few counts. This is likely a read error, given that the CDR3 carries no conserved phenylalanine or tryptophan at its end. No DNA is shown, since the ends of the CDR3 on it are uncertain; the CDR3 is the one TCRdb lists. The chain has TRBV29-1 and TRBJ2-3; TRBD2 was called by the table and not checked on the DNA. Per the germline V gene, CDR1 is SQVTM and CDR2 is ANQGSEA. The CDR3 has 12 amino acids, counting both end residues. CDR3 sequence: CSAVRLAGSHII.

The genes are TRBV6-2 or TRBV6-3 and TRBJ1-5; D perhaps matches TRBD1 (6 bases). The CDR3 loop spans 14 amino acids. Germline CDR1 and CDR2: MNHEY and SVGEGT. Deletions cut 5 bases from V and 3 bases from J, with 11 bases between. For the CDR3, the DNA is TGTGCCAGCAGTCAAACAGGGTTCAATCAGCCCCAGCATTTT. Translation gives CASSQTGFNQPQHF.

This clonotype has only a few counts. V and J are TRBV29-1 and TRBJ1-3, with D maybe TRBD1 (6 bases). Germline CDR1 and CDR2: SQVTM and ANQGSEA. The CDR3 runs to 15 residues. Trimming removed 4 bases at V and 0 bases at J, with 13 bases between. This CDR3 is CSVVPGADSGNTIYF. CDR3 sequence (DNA): TGCAGCGTTGTCCCAGGGGCGGACTCTGGAAACACCATATATTTT.

This clonotype came up a few times. The chain has TRBV7-8 and TRBJ2-1, with 8 nucleotides matching TRBD2. Per germline, CDR1 SGHVS and CDR2 FQNEAQ. The CDR3 has 17 residues. With 4 bases clipped from V and 6 bases from J, the junction kept 14 bases outside the gene matches. CDR3 coding DNA: TGTGCCAGCAGCTCCCGCTTTAGTCGGGGGGGCCGCAATGAGCAGTTCTTC. This encodes CASSSRFSRGGRNEQFF.

The rearrangement uses TRBV10-3 and TRBJ1-5; D gene uncertain. CDR1 is ENHRY, CDR2 SYGVKD, per germline. V was shortened by 5 bases and J by 0 bases, with 8 bases between the two germline ends. The CDR3 is 14 residues long. CDR3 DNA sequence: TGTGCCATCAGTCCGGGAATTAGCAATCAGCCCCAGCATTTT. Translation: CAISPGISNQPQHF.

This clonotype was seen more than once but under ten times. The V and J genes are TRBV20-1 and TRBJ1-5; TRBD1 is a possible D gene (5 bases). The CDR3 totals 14 residues. Trimming removed 6 bases from V and 5 bases from J, with 17 bases in between. The germline CDR1 and CDR2 sequences are DFQATT and SNEGSKA (reference sequence). The CDR3 loop is CSANDPGGDQPQHF. The DNA for the CDR3 is TGCAGTGCGAACGACCCCGGGGGGGATCAGCCCCAGCATTTT.

This clonotype was observed a few times. The rearrangement links TRBV6-1 to TRBJ1-5; D is ambiguous. The CDR3 is made up of 16 amino acids. Germline V lookup: CDR1 MNHNS, CDR2 SASEGT. Trimming took 1 base from V and 3 from J, leaving 13 bases between them. The CDR3 reads CASSEDAGQINQPQHF. CDR3 in DNA: TGTGCCAGCAGTGAAGATGCAGGTCAAATCAATCAGCCCCAGCATTTT.

The sample holds a few counts of this clonotype. The chain joins TRBV7-9 to TRBJ1-2; D is ambiguous. V was clipped by 3 bases and J by 2 bases, with 7 bases between them. CDR3 length: 13 residues. The V gene's germline CDR1 is SEHNR and CDR2 FQNEAQ (reference sequence). Here the CDR3 reads CASSFERNYGYTF. The CDR3 region has the DNA TGTGCCAGCAGCTTCGAGCGAAACTATGGCTACACCTTC.

The gene calls are TRBV12-3 or TRBV12-4 and TRBJ2-7, with TRBD1 identical over 8 bases. V shed 6 bases and J 13 bases; nucleotides not matched to a gene: 20. The CDR3 runs 15 residues. The chain's CDR3 is CASSDIWRHGDRLYV. In DNA form, the CDR3 reads TGTGCCAGCAGCGATATATGGCGTCACGGGGACAGGCTTTACGTC.

This sequence joins TRBV10-3 and TRBJ2-5; D is unclear. CDR1 is ENHRY, CDR2 SYGVKD, per germline. The V gene lost 5 bases and the J gene lost 1 base, with 8 bases spanning the gap. The CDR3 has 13 residues. The CDR3 here is CAISKLSQETQYF. The DNA of the CDR3 is TGTGCCATCAGTAAACTATCCCAAGAGACCCAGTACTTC.

There are a few counts of this clonotype. The chain carries TRBV7-9 and TRBJ2-5, with D unresolved. This CDR3 contains 14 residues. V was shortened by 0 bases and J by 4 bases, with 9 bases between the two germline ends. Germline V gives CDR1 SEHNR, CDR2 FQNEAQ (reference sequence). CDR3 in DNA: TGTGCCAGCAGCTTAGCGGGCTTTGGAGAGACCCAGTACTTC. Translated: CASSLAGFGETQYF.

This clonotype was seen more than once but under ten times. The genes are TRBV4-1 and TRBJ1-5, with D unresolved. V lost 1 base and J lost 4, with 17 bases in between. The CDR3 consists of 17 residues. From germline, CDR1 is MGHRA and CDR2 YSYEKL. The CDR3 here is CASSQAPGPVGNQPQHF. In DNA form, the CDR3 reads TGCGCCAGCAGCCAAGCCCCGGGCCCCGTTGGGAATCAGCCCCAGCATTTT.

The chain has TRBV11-2 and TRBJ2-7; tentative D call: TRBD2 (5 bases). CDR3 size: 12 residues. Germline V gene sequence: CDR1 SGHAT, CDR2 FQNNGV. The V and J ends lost 5 bases and 5 bases respectively, with 10 bases between them. The CDR3 DNA is TGTGCCAGCAGCCACCTCGGGGACGAGCAGTACTTC. Its protein product is CASSHLGDEQYF.

The chain carries TRBV4-2 and TRBJ1-5; 7 nucleotides agree with TRBD1. Germline V CDR1 and CDR2: LGHNA, YNFKEQ. With V trimmed by 0 bases and J by 4 bases, 9 bases remained unmatched. This CDR3 comprises 17 residues. CDR3 residues: CASSQESTGTVNQPQHF. CDR3 bases: TGTGCCAGCAGCCAAGAATCCACCGGGACAGTTAATCAGCCCCAGCATTTT.

This clonotype occurred many times. CDR3 nucleotides: TGTGCCAGCAGTTTGGGGCAGGGGCGGATCGGGGAGCTGTTTTTT. Its protein is CASSLGQGRIGELFF. The chain is built from TRBV12-3 or TRBV12-4 and TRBJ2-2; tentative D call: TRBD1 (6 bases). This CDR3 has 15 residues. The V gene lost 3 bases and the J gene lost 7 bases, with 15 bases spanning the gap.

This chain joins TRBV4-1 and TRBJ1-4; no firm D call. Between the trimmed V and J ends, which lost 3 bases and 7 bases, there was a span of 9 bases. There are 13 residues in the CDR3. CDR1 and CDR2 (germline): MGHRA, YSYEKL. CDR3 coding DNA: TGCGCCAGCAGCCAGAAGGGCGGTGAAAAACTGTTTTTT. Its translation: CASSQKGGEKLFF.

The V call is TRBV20-1, the J call TRBJ1-1; D uncertain. The CDR3 runs 14 residues. Germline CDR1 reads DFQATT; CDR2 reads SNEGSKA (reference sequence). V lost 3 bases, J lost 1 base, and 12 bases lay in between. This CDR3 reads CSARPHWGNTEAFF. The CDR3 DNA sequence: TGCAGTGCTAGGCCCCATTGGGGGAACACTGAAGCTTTCTTT.

CDR3 sequence: CASRERGSYEQYF. In nucleotides, the CDR3 is TGTGCCAGCAGAGAGCGGGGCTCCTACGAGCAGTACTTC. The chain is built from TRBV12-3 or TRBV12-4 and TRBJ2-7; TRBD2 agrees at 7 bases. Germline trimming cut 6 bases from V and 0 bases from J; bases unmatched to any gene: 2. This CDR3 contains 13 residues.

This clonotype was seen repeatedly, ten times or more. This sequence joins TRBV6-2 or TRBV6-3 and TRBJ2-5, with D hard to call. Deletions cut 2 bases from V and 7 bases from J, with 8 bases between. The germline gives CDR1 MNHEY, CDR2 SVGEGT. This CDR3 comprises 12 residues. In nucleotides, the CDR3 is TGTGCCAGCAGTTACCCTGATAGGACCCAGTACTTC. Amino acid sequence: CASSYPDRTQYF.

This chain connects TRBV4-3 to TRBJ2-2; unclear D gene. Germline CDR1 and CDR2: LGHNA and YSLEER. The CDR3 consists of 15 residues. V shed 0 bases and J shed 3 bases, with 8 bases lying between them. The CDR3 protein is CASSQDFSDTGELFF. CDR3 DNA: TGCGCCAGCAGCCAAGATTTTTCGGACACCGGGGAGCTGTTTTTT.

This sequence joins TRBV10-3 and TRBJ1-1, with unresolved D. Germline loops: CDR1 ENHRY, CDR2 SYGVKD. The CDR3 has 17 amino acids. Trimming removed 0 bases at V and 4 bases at J, with 18 bases between. For the CDR3, the DNA is TGTGCCATCAGTGAGTCCCGGGATTCGGGCCTACGCACTGAAGCTTTCTTT. Its protein is CAISESRDSGLRTEAFF.

This clonotype occurred a few times. The chain employs TRBV6-2 or TRBV6-3 and TRBJ1-2; a possible D gene is TRBD1 (5 bases). V dropped 1 base and J dropped 6 bases, with 12 bases sitting between them. Germline V gene lookup returns CDR1 MNHEY and CDR2 SVGEGT. The CDR3 runs 14 residues. CDR3 nucleotides: TGTGCCAGCAGTTACTTCACCAGGGCCCATGGCTACACCTTC. This encodes CASSYFTRAHGYTF.

There are a few counts of this clonotype. The rearrangement uses TRBV2 and TRBJ1-6; D might be TRBD1 (5 bases). The V gene lost 5 bases and the J gene lost 8 bases, with 10 bases spanning the gap. The CDR3 consists of 13 residues. Germline lookup yields CDR1 SNHLY and CDR2 FYNNEI. CDR3 loop: CASSSGRDSPLHF. In nucleotides, the CDR3 is TGTGCCAGCAGTTCAGGGAGGGATTCACCCCTCCACTTT.

This clonotype was detected a few times. The chain combines TRBV2 with TRBJ1-1, with 7 bases lining up with TRBD1. J was trimmed by 1 base and V by 9 bases; bases with no gene match: 11. The length of the CDR3 is 15 residues. Germline CDR1 and CDR2: SNHLY and FYNNEI. CDR3 loop: CASSGQTKGNTEAFF. In DNA, the CDR3 is TGTGCCAGTTCGGGACAGACGAAGGGGAACACTGAAGCTTTCTTT.

CDR3 sequence: CASSEQRQGATDTQYF. The CDR3 bases are TGTGCCAGCAGTGAACAACGGCAGGGAGCCACAGATACGCAGTATTTT. The rearrangement uses TRBV2 and TRBJ2-3; tentatively, D is TRBD1 or TRBD2 (5 bases each). Between the trimmed V and J ends, which lost 2 bases and 2 bases, there was a span of 14 bases. CDR1 is SNHLY and CDR2 is FYNNEI in the germline V gene. The CDR3 covers 16 residues.

This clonotype occurred a few times. This sequence joins TRBV6-2 or TRBV6-3 and TRBJ1-5, with unresolved D. Deletions cut 2 bases from V and 6 bases from J, with 8 bases between. CDR1 and CDR2 (germline): MNHEY, SVGEGT. This CDR3 is built from 13 residues. The CDR3 loop reads CASSYDLGQPQHF. The CDR3 region has the DNA TGTGCCAGCAGTTACGACCTCGGTCAGCCCCAGCATTTT.

This clonotype has a handful of counts. The chain links TRBV7-2 to TRBJ2-2; 10 bases are shared with TRBD2. Germline V CDR1 and CDR2: SGHTA, FQGNSA. The CDR3 has 14 residues. The ends lost 3 bases at V and 7 bases at J; junction bases unmatched: 2. CDR3 sequence reads: CASSFSGGIGELFF. CDR3 DNA sequence: TGTGCCAGCAGCTTTAGCGGGGGGATCGGGGAGCTGTTTTTT.

The CDR3 loop is CASSRRQFPGELFF. The CDR3 DNA sequence: TGTGCCAGCAGCCGGAGACAGTTCCCCGGGGAGCTGTTTTTT. The chain couples TRBV7-2 to TRBJ2-2; D might be TRBD1 (5 bases). V was shortened by 5 bases and J by 6 bases, with 13 bases between the two germline ends. The CDR3 runs to 14 residues. Germline CDR1 reads SGHTA; CDR2 reads FQGNSA.

The CDR3 protein is CASSSDRDAWGEKLFF. The CDR3 DNA is TGTGCCAGCAGCTCCGACAGGGATGCATGGGGTGAAAAACTGTTTTTT. The chain recombines TRBV5-6 with TRBJ1-4; 7 bases fit TRBD1. The V gene end was trimmed by 3 bases and the J gene end by 7 bases; junction bases not matched to a gene: 12. CDR1 and CDR2 from the germline V gene are SGHDT and YYEEEE. This CDR3 contains 16 residues.

This clonotype was counted a few times. V usage is TRBV7-2 and J usage is TRBJ1-2; D unresolved. The CDR3 consists of 14 residues. Germline V gene lookup returns CDR1 SGHTA and CDR2 FQGNSA. Trimming took off 2 bases at V and 8 bases at J, with 15 bases between the two ends. CDR3 sequence (DNA): TGTGCCAGCAGCTTAATGACTAGTCCAGGCGGCTACACCTTC. Its translation is CASSLMTSPGGYTF.